Given below is one T cell receptor (beta chain) in context. Methods used by the authors: Reference gene primer amplification gave nucleated cell count estimates. The method was immunoSEQ multiplex PCR; TCRdb's version includes in-frame clones alone and lacks a portion of them. Clone size and the V and J calls come from that table; the DNA yielded D and trimming. The data contain approximately 390,000 clones, around 90% of them singletons. V dropped 7 bases and J dropped 5 bases, with 7 bases sitting between them. Germline-derived CDR1 and CDR2 are KGHDR and SFDVKD. The CDR3 length is 12 residues. The data derive from a study of blood T cell repertoires in COVID-19.

The receptor's source is a woman aged 40 to 50 with acute COVID-19. The chain carries TRBV24-1 and TRBJ2-2, with a tentative D call TRBD1 (6 bases). Material for sequencing was PBMCs or T cells enriched from blood (not recorded which). CDR3 DNA: TGTGCCACCAGCACAGGGACCGGGGAGCTGTTTTTT. Amino acids: CATSTGTGELFF.